What follows are 10 T cell receptor beta chains derived from one specimen sequenced in a study of cytomegalovirus exposure and HLA in healthy donors. Libraries were prepared by immunoSEQ multiplex PCR; TCRdb keeps only in-frame clonotypes and omits some of them. The sample has roughly 60,000 clones, about 90% seen once. Sequenced material: PBMCs. All receptors derive from a woman aged 18 to 35 in good health and CMV-seronegative.

This rearrangement joins TRBV11-2 to TRBJ1-5, with 9 bases fitting TRBD1. Germline V gene sequence: CDR1 SGHAT, CDR2 FQNNGV. The CDR3 is made up of 17 amino acids. Unmatched junction bases numbered 7, after V lost 1 base and J lost 3 bases. In nucleotides, the CDR3 is TGTGCCAGCAGCTTAGTCCCGGGACAGGGACTCAATCAGCCCCAGCATTTT. Protein product: CASSLVPGQGLNQPQHF.

The CDR3 DNA reads TGCGCCAGCAGCTCGGCCCAGGGGACAGCGACATCATCTAACTATGGCTACACCTTC. Translation gives CASSSAQGTATSSNYGYTF. V usage is TRBV5-1 and J usage is TRBJ1-2; 7 bases fit TRBD1. V was pared by 3 bases and J by 0 bases, with 17 bases of the junction left unmatched. Germline V CDR1 and CDR2: SGHRS, YFSETQ. The length of the CDR3 is 19 residues.

J is TRBJ1-2 and V is TRBV19; D not resolved. V was cut by 6 bases and J by 0 bases, with 8 bases left in between. CDR1 and CDR2 from the germline V gene are LNHDA and SQIVND (reference sequence). The CDR3 consists of 13 residues. DNA of the CDR3: TGTGCCAGTAGGGCCGGGACTAACTATGGCTACACCTTC. Translation: CASRAGTNYGYTF.

This chain joins TRBV28 and TRBJ1-4; TRBD1 matches at 7 bases. The CDR3 sequence is 14 residues long. Germline-derived CDR1 and CDR2 are MDHEN and SYDVKM. V was clipped by 6 bases and J by 8 bases; unmatched bases: 9. The CDR3 nucleotides are TGTGCCAGCAGCCGACAGGGTAGGGGAGAAAAACTGTTTTTT. Its protein is CASSRQGRGEKLFF.

V and J are TRBV5-1 and TRBJ2-7; tentative D call: TRBD1 (6 bases). The CDR3 has 13 residues. From germline, CDR1 is SGHRS and CDR2 YFSETQ. V dropped 8 bases and J dropped 5 bases, with 17 bases sitting between them. The DNA of the CDR3 is TGCGCCAGAGAGCTTGGGGGCGAGGACGAGCAGTACTTC. Translation: CARELGGEDEQYF.

The chain joins TRBV5-1 to TRBJ1-2; 12 bases are shared with TRBD1. CDR1 is SGHRS and CDR2 is YFSETQ in the germline V gene. V was pared by 1 base and J by 2 bases, with 9 bases of the junction left unmatched. This CDR3 is 18 amino acids long. The CDR3 is CASSLYRDRGPKNYGYTF. DNA of the CDR3: TGCGCCAGCAGCTTGTATCGGGACAGGGGGCCGAAGAACTATGGCTACACCTTC. Filled out from reference TRBV5-1 and TRBJ1-2, the complete variable domain reads KAGVTQTPRYLIKTRGQQVTLSCSPISGHRSVSWYQQTPGQGLQFLFEYFSETQRNKGNFPGRFSGRQFSNSRSEMNVSTLELGDSALYLCASSLYRDRGPKNYGYTFGSGTRLTVV.

This clone was detected a few times. This chain uses TRBV19 with TRBJ2-2; TRBD2 agrees at 9 bases. There are 16 residues in the CDR3. Unmatched junction bases numbered 11, after V lost 5 bases and J lost 7 bases. In germline, CDR1 is LNHDA, CDR2 SQIVND (reference sequence). CDR3 sequence reads: CASSPSWAGGVGELFF. DNA for the CDR3: TGTGCCAGTAGTCCCTCCTGGGCGGGAGGGGTCGGGGAGCTGTTTTTT.

For this clone: The junction does not match germline at one end; this may be a read error. The chain links TRBV7-7 to TRBJ1-4, with 9 bases identical to TRBD1. The CDR3 has 15 amino acids. The germline CDR1 and CDR2 sequences are SSHAT and FNYEAQ (reference sequence). Here the CDR3 reads CASSSRDRVSEKLFF. The CDR3, as DNA: TGTGCTAGCAGCTCAAGGGACAGGGTTTCTGAAAAACTGTTTTTT.

This chain joins TRBV2 and TRBJ1-1, with TRBD1 matching over 8 bases. Losses at the gene ends were 8 bases for V and 1 base for J; bases not matched to a gene: 9. The CDR3 is made up of 15 amino acids. The V gene's germline CDR1 is SNHLY and CDR2 FYNNEI. The CDR3 spells CASSKRTGSNTEAFF. CDR3 in DNA: TGTGCCAGCTCGAAAAGGACAGGGTCGAACACTGAAGCTTTCTTT.

The chain carries TRBV4-3 and TRBJ1-6; TRBD1 is a possible D gene (5 bases). V was clipped by 2 bases and J by 9 bases, with 17 bases between them. Per the germline V gene, CDR1 is LGHNA and CDR2 is YSLEER. The CDR3 has 16 amino acids. CDR3 sequence: CASSQSRDSMSSPLHF. In DNA form, the CDR3 reads TGCGCCAGCAGCCAAAGCCGGGACTCGATGAGTTCACCCCTCCACTTT.